A single sample gave rise to the 8 T cell receptor beta chains below, sequenced in a study of T cells in Graves' hyperthyroidism and ophthalmopathy. RNA transcripts yielded amplified TCR beta CDR3 regions. The HTBI primer set drove a first-round RT-PCR of the TCR CDR3. TCRdb reprocessed the multiplex PCR reads with MiXCR, giving one entry per CDR3 protein. The sample holds about 59,000 distinct CDR3 sequences, roughly 58% seen once. The sequenced material came from blood. Receptors were obtained from a woman aged 60 to 75 with Graves' ophthalmopathy.

This clonotype appeared a single time. The rearrangement joins TRBV28 to TRBJ2-5; 7 positions match TRBD2. Per germline, CDR1 MDHEN and CDR2 SYDVKM. The V gene end was trimmed by 8 bases and the J gene end by 7 bases; junction bases not matched to a gene: 4. The CDR3 sequence is 11 residues long. DNA of the CDR3: TGTGCCAGCCTTGGGGGGGGGACCCAGTACTTC. This gives the protein CASLGGGTQYF.

This clonotype was counted only a few times. The conserved phenylalanine or tryptophan is not found at the CDR3 terminus, so this likely reflects a read error. The limits of the CDR3 on the DNA are not certain, so only TCRdb's listed CDR3 is given. The CDR3 sequence: CASTQAGV. The chain recombines TRBV12-3 or TRBV12-4 with TRBJ2-1; the table's TRBD2 call for D was not verified on the DNA. Ends included, the CDR3 has 8 residues.

The gene calls are TRBV20-1 and TRBJ1-5, with 7 positions matching TRBD1. This CDR3 comprises 13 residues. Unmatched junction bases numbered 6, after V lost 4 bases and J lost 6 bases. Germline-derived CDR1 and CDR2 are DFQATT and SNEGSKA (reference sequence). CDR3 nucleotides: TGCAGTGCTACAGGGGGGGCGGTTCAGCCCCAGCATTTT. Protein product: CSATGGAVQPQHF.

The V call is TRBV12-3 or TRBV12-4, the J call TRBJ1-4; the D is unclear. The CDR3 totals 13 residues. Trimming removed 8 bases at V and 0 bases at J, with 7 bases between. CDR3 sequence: CASLGTTNEKLFF. The CDR3 nucleotides read TGTGCCAGCCTGGGAACAACTAATGAAAAACTGTTTTTT.

The chain recombines TRBV6-5 with TRBJ1-5; 8 nucleotides agree with TRBD1. V lost 6 bases, J lost 1 base, and 2 bases stayed unmatched. Germline assignment: CDR1 MNHEY and CDR2 SVGAGI. The CDR3 is made up of 14 amino acids. CDR3 loop: CASRQGVSNQPQHF. The CDR3 DNA follows: TGTGCCAGCAGACAGGGGGTGAGCAATCAGCCCCAGCATTTT.

The chain couples TRBV19 to TRBJ2-7; TRBD2 aligns across 14 bases. J lost 6 bases, V lost 8 bases, and 6 bases had no gene match. The CDR3 has 14 residues. Germline CDR1 LNHDA, CDR2 SQIVND (reference sequence). The CDR3 nucleotides read TGTGCCAGTCAAAATGGACTAGCGGGAGGCGAGCAGTACTTC. This encodes CASQNGLAGGEQYF.

This clonotype has at least ten counts. CDR3 residues: CASSQDLALGQETQYF. CDR3 in DNA: TGCGCCAGCAGCCAAGATCTTGCCCTGGGCCAAGAGACCCAGTACTTC. The chain uses TRBV4-3 and TRBJ2-5; unclear D gene. Germline values: CDR1 LGHNA, CDR2 YSLEER. Trimming cost V 0 bases and J 1 base, with 12 bases left between them. This CDR3 spans 16 amino acids.

This clonotype showed up many times. V is TRBV4-2 and J is TRBJ2-2, with D maybe TRBD1 (6 bases). Trimming cost V 4 bases and J 3 bases, with 24 bases left between them. The germline V gene has CDR1 LGHNA and CDR2 YNFKEQ. This CDR3 spans 19 amino acids. The CDR3 loop reads CASSLSPQVGGEYTGELFF. Here the CDR3 DNA reads TGTGCCAGCAGCCTCTCTCCTCAGGTAGGGGGAGAGTACACCGGGGAGCTGTTTTTT.